Presented here are 27 T cell receptor beta chains from one specimen sequenced in a study of cytotoxic CD8 clonotypes in ibrutinib-treated CLL. Sequencing was performed with immunoSEQ multiplex PCR; in TCRdb, only in-frame clones are kept and a portion is missing. The data contain hundreds of thousands of clones, roughly 74% of them singletons. The specimen was PBMCs, collected after 24 months of ibrutinib treatment. These receptors all come from a human donor with chronic lymphocytic leukemia.

This chain links TRBV7-2 with TRBJ1-5, with 8 bases fitting TRBD1. The germline V gene has CDR1 SGHTA and CDR2 FQGNSA. The V and J ends lost 5 bases and 1 base, in that order; junction bases with no gene match: 4. The CDR3 spans 15 residues. CDR3 bases: TGTGCCAGCAGCCGGACAGGGTCGAGCAATCAGCCCCAGCATTTT. Amino acids: CASSRTGSSNQPQHF.

V is TRBV25-1 and J is TRBJ1-1; 7 positions agree with TRBD1. The CDR3 is 13 residues long. The germline V gene has CDR1 MGHDK and CDR2 SYGVNS. V shed 5 bases and J 5 bases; nucleotides not matched to a gene: 5. The CDR3 DNA is TGTGCCAGCAGTAGTTACAGGGGAACTGAAGCTTTCTTT. Its translation is CASSSYRGTEAFF.

The chain is built from TRBV19 and TRBJ2-1, with 7 bases aligning to TRBD2. Losses at the gene ends were 5 bases for V and 4 bases for J; bases not matched to a gene: 8. Germline CDR1 and CDR2: LNHDA and SQIVND (reference sequence). The CDR3 runs 15 residues. The CDR3 loop is CASSQIAGSYNEQFF. The DNA for the CDR3 is TGTGCCAGTAGTCAAATAGCGGGTTCTTACAATGAGCAGTTCTTC. Filled out from reference TRBV19 and TRBJ2-1, the complete variable domain reads DGGITQSPKYLFRKEGQNVTLSCEQNLNHDAMYWYRQDPGQGLRLIYYSQIVNDFQKGDIAEGYSVSREKKESFPLTVTSAQKNPTAFYLCASSQIAGSYNEQFFGPGTRLTVL.

The chain employs TRBV19 and TRBJ1-4; D not certain. Trimming took off 4 bases at V and 7 bases at J, with 22 bases between the two ends. CDR1 and CDR2 from the germline V gene are LNHDA and SQIVND (reference sequence). This CDR3 has 17 residues. CDR3 sequence (DNA): TGTGCCAGTAGTACCGAATGGGGTTCCATCGTGGGTGAAAAACTGTTTTTT. This translates into CASSTEWGSIVGEKLFF.

The V call is TRBV10-3, the J call TRBJ2-2; D possibly corresponds to TRBD2 (5 bases). Germline V gene lookup returns CDR1 ENHRY and CDR2 SYGVKD. The CDR3 is 15 residues long. Trimming removed 3 bases from V and 3 bases from J, with 11 bases in between. CDR3 sequence (DNA): TGTGCCATCAGTGACCGGAAGGACTACACCGGGGAGCTGTTTTTT. This encodes CAISDRKDYTGELFF.

A single count supports this clone. This chain links TRBV29-1 with TRBJ2-1; unclear D gene. V was clipped by 4 bases and J by 8 bases, with 9 bases between them. CDR1 and CDR2 (germline): SQVTM, ANQGSEA. This CDR3 is built from 11 residues. The CDR3: CSVARADEQFF. For the CDR3, the DNA is TGCAGCGTTGCAAGGGCCGATGAGCAGTTCTTC.

CDR3 DNA sequence: TGTGCCAGCAGCCCCGAAGCAACGGGAGCTTCTAACTATGGCTACACCTTC. It encodes CASSPEATGASNYGYTF. The chain recombines TRBV9 with TRBJ1-2, with unresolved D. CDR3 length equals 17 residues. The germline V gene has CDR1 SGDLS and CDR2 YYNGEE. The germline V and J ends were trimmed by 4 bases and 0 bases, with 19 bases remaining between them.

Turning to this clone: At one end, the junction sequence differs from germline, possibly due to a read error. The J gene is TRBJ1-2, the V gene TRBV5-1, with D possibly being TRBD1 (5 bases). There are 13 residues in the CDR3. The V gene's germline CDR1 is SGHRS and CDR2 YFSETQ. The CDR3 bases are TGCGCCAGCAGCCCCGACAAAGGGGAGCTTTCTCCCTTC. It is translated as CASSPDKGELSPF.

This chain links TRBV4-3 with TRBJ2-5, with D possibly being TRBD2 (6 bases). The CDR3 contains 16 residues. Deletions cut 0 bases from V and 2 bases from J, with 13 bases between. Germline V gene data show CDR1 as LGHNA and CDR2 as YSLEER. CDR3 region: CASSQDSLARQETQYF. The CDR3, as DNA: TGCGCCAGCAGCCAAGATTCACTAGCACGTCAAGAGACCCAGTACTTC.

This clone was counted a single time. V gene TRBV6-5 combines with J gene TRBJ2-7, with TRBD2 matching over 8 bases. V lost 0 bases and J lost 4; bases outside the gene matches: 5. There are 15 residues in the CDR3. Germline V CDR1 and CDR2: MNHEY, SVGAGI. The CDR3 protein is CASSYSSSGFYEQYF. The CDR3 DNA is TGTGCCAGCAGTTACTCCTCTAGCGGGTTTTACGAGCAGTACTTC.

The CDR3 is CASSPRDPEQFF. For the CDR3, the DNA is TGTGCCAGCAGCCCACGGGACCCTGAGCAGTTCTTC. The chain carries TRBV11-2 and TRBJ2-1, with D perhaps TRBD1 or TRBD2 (5 bases each). The germline V gene encodes CDR1 SGHAT and CDR2 FQNNGV. Trimming left V 5 bases short and J 9 bases short, with 11 bases between. This CDR3 is built from 12 residues.

The rearrangement joins TRBV5-1 to TRBJ2-1; 7 bases fit TRBD2. The germline V gene encodes CDR1 SGHRS and CDR2 YFSETQ. The CDR3 runs to 15 residues. V lost 2 bases and J lost 2; bases outside the gene matches: 4. DNA of the CDR3: TGCGCCAGCAGCTTTGGACTAGTAACCTACAATGAGCAGTTCTTC. This gives the protein CASSFGLVTYNEQFF.

The chain is built from TRBV2 and TRBJ2-5, with 8 bases identical to TRBD1. Germline CDR1 SNHLY, CDR2 FYNNEI. V gave up 4 bases and J gave up 2 bases; unmatched junction bases: 3. The CDR3 length is 14 residues. The CDR3 sequence: CASSGRQGQETQYF. The CDR3 DNA is TGTGCCAGCAGTGGACGACAGGGGCAAGAGACCCAGTACTTC.

This clone was observed once. This chain joins TRBV10-3 and TRBJ1-1; no clear D gene. There are 14 residues in the CDR3. Germline CDR1 ENHRY, CDR2 SYGVKD. V shed 3 bases and J shed 1 base, with 9 bases lying between them. CDR3 in amino acids: CAISEVDPNTEAFF. The CDR3 DNA follows: TGTGCCATCAGTGAAGTGGACCCGAACACTGAAGCTTTCTTT.

This chain connects TRBV5-1 to TRBJ1-5; D ambiguous. This CDR3 contains 14 residues. CDR1 is SGHRS and CDR2 is YFSETQ in the germline V gene. V was pared by 5 bases and J by 3 bases, with 12 bases between. This chain's CDR3 is CASSPPLDNQPQHF. CDR3 sequence (DNA): TGCGCCAGCAGTCCACCCCTTGACAATCAGCCCCAGCATTTT.

This chain connects TRBV9 to TRBJ2-7; D is possibly TRBD1 (5 bases). Germline loops: CDR1 SGDLS, CDR2 YYNGEE. This CDR3 has 14 residues. Trimming left V 2 bases short and J 5 bases short, with 14 bases between. The CDR3 DNA reads TGTGCCAGCAGCGTGACAGACAGTCCCCACGAGCAGTACTTC. The encoded protein is CASSVTDSPHEQYF.

With respect to this clone: The same CDR3 can be traced to other DNA sequences in this sample. V and J are TRBV9 and TRBJ2-5; D call uncertain. This CDR3 comprises 13 residues. The V gene's germline CDR1 is SGDLS and CDR2 YYNGEE. V was trimmed by 0 bases and J by 2 bases, leaving 5 bases between them. The DNA for the CDR3 is TGTGCCAGCAGCGTAGGGGGTCAAGAGACCCAGTACTTC. Translating gives CASSVGGQETQYF. Looking up the rest from reference TRBV9 and TRBJ2-5 gives the full variable domain: DSGVTQTPKHLITATGQRVTLRCSPRSGDLSVYWYQQSLDQGLQFLIQYYNGEERAKGNILERFSAQQFPDLHSELNLSSLELGDSALYFCASSVGGQETQYFGPGTRLLVL.

The chain is built from TRBV5-1 and TRBJ2-1, with 14 bases that match TRBD2. Germline trimming cut 4 bases from V and 14 bases from J; bases unmatched to any gene: 8. Germline values: CDR1 SGHRS, CDR2 YFSETQ. This CDR3 is built from 14 residues. The CDR3 DNA sequence: TGCGCCAGCAGCCAGGGACTAGCGGGAGTCAAGGAGTTCTTC. Amino acid sequence: CASSQGLAGVKEFF. Supplemented by reference TRBV5-1 and TRBJ2-1, the full variable domain reads KAGVTQTPRYLIKTRGQQVTLSCSPISGHRSVSWYQQTPGQGLQFLFEYFSETQRNKGNFPGRFSGRQFSNSRSEMNVSTLELGDSALYLCASSQGLAGVKEFFGPGTRLTVL.

The J gene is TRBJ2-5, the V gene TRBV4-1; possibly TRBD2 for D (5 bases). The CDR3 consists of 12 residues. Trimming pared 1 base from V and 10 bases from J, leaving 10 bases between. Germline V gene data show CDR1 as MGHRA and CDR2 as YSYEKL. The CDR3 sequence is CASSQVGEDQYF. CDR3 nucleotides: TGCGCCAGCAGCCAAGTCGGGGAAGACCAGTACTTC.

This chain connects TRBV5-6 to TRBJ1-2, with TRBD1 as a possible D gene (6 bases). The V end lost 0 bases, the J end lost 4 bases, and 10 bases lay between the germline ends. Germline CDR1 and CDR2: SGHDT and YYEEEE. The CDR3 contains 14 residues. The CDR3 DNA reads as TGTGCCAGCAGCTTGGTGGACAGTCGCTATGGCTACACCTTC. Its translation: CASSLVDSRYGYTF.

This rearrangement joins TRBV9 to TRBJ2-5, with 9 bases aligning to TRBD1. The trim removed 0 bases at V and 5 bases at J, leaving 5 bases unmatched. The germline V gene has CDR1 SGDLS and CDR2 YYNGEE. The CDR3 consists of 15 residues. CDR3 residues: CASSVGDRVGETQYF. The CDR3 DNA follows: TGTGCCAGCAGCGTAGGGGACAGGGTTGGGGAGACCCAGTACTTC.

This clone was seen a single time. This chain uses TRBV29-1 with TRBJ2-7; unclear D gene. Germline lookup yields CDR1 SQVTM and CDR2 ANQGSEA. This CDR3 has 11 residues. V gave up 3 bases and J gave up 7 bases, with 10 bases separating them. The CDR3 reads CSVDGQHEQYF. DNA of the CDR3: TGCAGCGTTGATGGGCAGCATGAGCAGTACTTC.

This clone was observed a few times. The chain links TRBV7-2 to TRBJ2-5; the match to TRBD2 covers 7 bases. The CDR3 loop spans 18 amino acids. The germline V gene has CDR1 SGHTA and CDR2 FQGNSA. Trimming removed 0 bases from V and 3 bases from J; junction bases left unmatched: 13. This CDR3 is CASSLASDSGTIKETQYF. CDR3 DNA: TGTGCCAGCAGCTTAGCGAGCGACTCCGGGACTATTAAAGAGACCCAGTACTTC.

The chain joins TRBV28 to TRBJ2-4, with TRBD1 matching 7 bases. Germline-derived CDR1 and CDR2 are MDHEN and SYDVKM. V lost 3 bases, J lost 2 bases, and 1 base stayed unmatched. The CDR3 runs 14 residues. CDR3 coding DNA: TGTGCCAGCAGTTTCAGGGGGACCAAAAACATTCAGTACTTC. Translated: CASSFRGTKNIQYF. The full variable domain, completed using reference TRBV28 and TRBJ2-4, is DVKVTQSSRYLVKRTGEKVFLECVQDMDHENMFWYRQDPGLGLRLIYFSYDVKMKEKGDIPEGYSVSREKKERFSLILESASTNQTSMYLCASSFRGTKNIQYFGAGTRLSVL.

The CDR3 region has the DNA TGTGCCAGCAGTTTATATGGGACAGGGGTGATACAGCCCCAGCATTTT. This encodes CASSLYGTGVIQPQHF. V is TRBV27 and J is TRBJ1-5; TRBD1 matches at 10 bases. The length of the CDR3 is 16 residues. Trimming cost V 1 base and J 7 bases; bases outside gene matches: 7. CDR1 is MNHEY and CDR2 is SMNVEV in the germline V gene (reference sequence).

V and J are TRBV2 and TRBJ1-5; 11 nucleotides align to TRBD1. The CDR3 loop spans 15 amino acids. The germline CDR1 and CDR2 sequences are SNHLY and FYNNEI. V lost 5 bases, J lost 6 bases, and 6 bases stayed unmatched. CDR3 nucleotides: TGTGCCAGCAGTCCCGGGACAGGGGGATTTCAGCCCCAGCATTTT. This encodes CASSPGTGGFQPQHF.

J is TRBJ2-5 and V is TRBV25-1; D ambiguous. This CDR3 contains 14 residues. With 4 bases removed from V and 5 bases from J, the gap between germline ends came to 14 bases. The germline V gene has CDR1 MGHDK and CDR2 SYGVNS. This CDR3 reads CASSGLTTRETQYF. For the CDR3, the DNA is TGTGCCAGCAGTGGGCTCACGACGAGGGAGACCCAGTACTTC. The variable domain in full, completed from reference TRBV25-1 and TRBJ2-5, reads EADIYQTPRYLVIGTGKKITLECSQTMGHDKMYWYQQDPGMELHLIHYSYGVNSTEKGDLSSESTVSRIRTEHFPLTLESARPSHTSQYLCASSGLTTRETQYFGPGTRLLVL.